This T cell receptor (beta chain) was profiled in a study of blood T cells in healthy people across ages. Whole-study findings and limits: There was no known CMV status for donors, so expanded clonotype changes were possibly confounded. With unsorted PBMCs, a conclusive comparison of naive versus antigen-experienced cells was not possible.

Combining a sample-barcoded 5' primer with a J-beta primer mix, a second PCR ran for about 6 to 12 cycles. Each CDR3 protein is one row after TCRdb ran MiXCR on the 5' RACE reads. The sample consists of approximately 800,000 distinct CDR3 sequences, about 55% of them appearing once. In germline, CDR1 is SGHTA, CDR2 FQGTGA. V was shortened by 10 bases and J by 0 bases, with 13 bases between the two germline ends. This CDR3 region has 14 residues. This clonotype has more than one count but fewer than ten. Antigen specificity is unknown. This sequence was found in a man older than 75 in good health. The specimen sequenced was blood. The V gene is TRBV7-3, the J gene TRBJ1-5; D not certain. CDR3 bases: TGTGCCATCAACAGTCGGATTAGCAATCAGCCCCAGCATTTT. This translates into CAINSRISNQPQHF.